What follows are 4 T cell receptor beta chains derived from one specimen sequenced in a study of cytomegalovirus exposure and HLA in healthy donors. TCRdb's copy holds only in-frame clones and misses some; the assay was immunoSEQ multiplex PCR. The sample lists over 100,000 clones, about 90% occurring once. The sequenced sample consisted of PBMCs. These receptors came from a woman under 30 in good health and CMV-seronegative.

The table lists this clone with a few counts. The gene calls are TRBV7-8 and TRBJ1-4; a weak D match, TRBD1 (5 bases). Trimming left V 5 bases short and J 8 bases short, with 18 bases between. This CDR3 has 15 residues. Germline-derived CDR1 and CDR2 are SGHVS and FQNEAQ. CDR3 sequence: CASSIGRGDNEKLFF. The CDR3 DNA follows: TGTGCCAGCAGCATCGGGAGGGGCGATAACGAAAAACTGTTTTTT.

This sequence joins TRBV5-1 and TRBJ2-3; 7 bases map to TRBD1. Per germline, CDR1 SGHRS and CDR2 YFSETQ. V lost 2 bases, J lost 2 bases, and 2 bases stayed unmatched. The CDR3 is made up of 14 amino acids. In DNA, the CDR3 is TGCGCCAGCAGCTTAGGGACAGCCACAGATACGCAGTATTTT. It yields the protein CASSLGTATDTQYF.

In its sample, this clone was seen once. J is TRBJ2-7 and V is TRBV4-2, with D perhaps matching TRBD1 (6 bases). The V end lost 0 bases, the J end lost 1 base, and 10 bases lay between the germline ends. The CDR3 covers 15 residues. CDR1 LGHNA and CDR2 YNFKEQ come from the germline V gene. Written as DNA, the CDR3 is TGTGCCAGCAGCCAAGACTTAGGACAGTCCTACGAGCAGTACTTC. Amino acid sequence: CASSQDLGQSYEQYF.

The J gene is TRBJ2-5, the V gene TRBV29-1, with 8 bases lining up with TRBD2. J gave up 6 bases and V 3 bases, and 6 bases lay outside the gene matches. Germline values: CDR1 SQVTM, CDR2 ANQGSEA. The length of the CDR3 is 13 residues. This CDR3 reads CSVDGGGSQTQYF. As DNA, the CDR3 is TGCAGCGTTGACGGGGGGGGCTCCCAGACCCAGTACTTC.